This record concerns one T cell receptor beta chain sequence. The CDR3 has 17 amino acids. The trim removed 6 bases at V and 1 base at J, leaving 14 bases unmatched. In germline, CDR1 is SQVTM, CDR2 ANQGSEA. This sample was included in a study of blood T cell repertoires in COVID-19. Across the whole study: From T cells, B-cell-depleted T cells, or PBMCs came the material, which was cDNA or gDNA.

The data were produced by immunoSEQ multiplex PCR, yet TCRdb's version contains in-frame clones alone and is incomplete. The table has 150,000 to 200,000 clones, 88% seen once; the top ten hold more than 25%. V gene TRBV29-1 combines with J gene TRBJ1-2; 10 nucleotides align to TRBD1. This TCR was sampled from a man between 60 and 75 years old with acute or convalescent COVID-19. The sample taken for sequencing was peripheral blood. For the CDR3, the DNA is TGCAGCGTACTGAGGCGGGACAGGGGAGATGGTAACTATGGCTACACCTTC. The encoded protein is CSVLRRDRGDGNYGYTF.